The T cell receptor (beta chain) described here comes from a study of Graves' ophthalmopathy and Graves' hyperthyroidism. This clonotype was counted many times. RNA transcripts were the template, and TCR beta CDR3 regions were amplified from them. Second-round multiplex PCR followed a first-round RT-PCR using HTBI primers. MiXCR was run by TCRdb on the multiplex PCR reads, yielding one entry per CDR3 protein. The data hold over a million distinct CDR3 sequences, with about 40% observed a single time. Trimming pared 4 bases from V and 15 bases from J, leaving 18 bases between. The CDR3 totals 13 residues. CDR1 is ENHRY, CDR2 SYGVKD, per germline.

The clonotype originates from an adult man with Graves' hyperthyroidism. The chain recombines TRBV10-3 with TRBJ1-4; D call uncertain. Sequencing input: peripheral blood or thyroid tissue (not recorded which). DNA of the CDR3: TGTGCCATCAGTGGGAAGGTCGGTGATAGGATGTTTTTT. Its translation is CAISGKVGDRMFF.